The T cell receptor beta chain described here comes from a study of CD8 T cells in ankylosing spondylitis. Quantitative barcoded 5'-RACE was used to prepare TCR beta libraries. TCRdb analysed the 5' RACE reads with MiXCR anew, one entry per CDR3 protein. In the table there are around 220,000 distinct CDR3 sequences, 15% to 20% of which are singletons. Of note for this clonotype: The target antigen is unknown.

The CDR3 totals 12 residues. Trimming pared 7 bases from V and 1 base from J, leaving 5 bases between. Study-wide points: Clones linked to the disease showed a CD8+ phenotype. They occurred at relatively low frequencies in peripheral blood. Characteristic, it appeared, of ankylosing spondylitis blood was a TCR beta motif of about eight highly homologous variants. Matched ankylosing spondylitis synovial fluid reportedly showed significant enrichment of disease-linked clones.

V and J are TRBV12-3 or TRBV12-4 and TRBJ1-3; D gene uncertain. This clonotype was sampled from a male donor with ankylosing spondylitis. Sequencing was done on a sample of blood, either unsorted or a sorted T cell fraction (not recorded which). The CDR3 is CASTLSGNTIYF. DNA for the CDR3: TGTGCCAGCACCCTTTCTGGAAACACCATATATTTT.